The next 28 T cell receptor beta chains were all read from a single sample in a study of cytomegalovirus exposure and HLA in healthy donors. Method: immunoSEQ multiplex PCR; TCRdb's copy keeps in-frame clones and lacks some. Found here are 300,000 to 350,000 clones, around 90% of them singletons; the top ten hold around 1%. The material sequenced was PBMCs. These receptors were taken from a man aged 25 to 40 in good health and CMV-seronegative.

This clone was picked up one time. The chain recombines TRBV25-1 with TRBJ2-7; 7 nucleotides match TRBD1. The V segment lost 5 bases and the J segment 1 base; nucleotides outside the gene matches: 11. The germline CDR1 and CDR2 sequences are MGHDK and SYGVNS. The CDR3 contains 16 residues. CDR3 amino acids: CASSYQRDSPSYEQYF. In DNA form, the CDR3 reads TGTGCCAGCAGTTACCAACGGGACAGTCCATCCTACGAGCAGTACTTC.

The CDR3 protein is CAWSAGIQETQYF. Written as DNA, the CDR3 is TGTGCCTGGAGTGCCGGGATCCAAGAGACCCAGTACTTC. The rearrangement links TRBV30 to TRBJ2-5; weak D call: TRBD2 (5 bases). Germline V gives CDR1 GTSNPN, CDR2 SVGIG (reference sequence). Trimming pared 1 base from V and 1 base from J, leaving 7 bases between. The CDR3 extends over 13 amino acids.

This chain uses TRBV10-2 with TRBJ2-5; TRBD2 agrees at 12 bases. The V and J ends lost 5 bases and 5 bases, in that order; junction bases with no gene match: 3. CDR1 is WSHSY and CDR2 is SAAADI in the germline V gene. This CDR3 spans 14 amino acids. CDR3 loop: CASSTSGGLETQYF. CDR3 nucleotide sequence: TGCGCCAGCAGTACTAGCGGGGGGTTGGAGACCCAGTACTTC.

This sequence joins TRBV5-1 and TRBJ2-3; possible D gene TRBD2, 5 bases. In germline, CDR1 is SGHRS, CDR2 YFSETQ. Trimming left V 5 bases short and J 1 base short, with 14 bases between. The CDR3 totals 15 residues. CDR3 sequence: CASRVAGSRTDTQYF. CDR3 bases: TGCGCCAGCAGAGTCGCGGGCTCCCGCACAGATACGCAGTATTTT.

This chain connects TRBV19 to TRBJ1-2; 8 bases align to TRBD1. V shed 5 bases, J shed 8 bases, and the junction held 7 bases outside the gene matches. This CDR3 has 13 amino acids. Per the germline V gene, CDR1 is LNHDA and CDR2 is SQIVND (reference sequence). CDR3 region: CASSPGTGGGYTF. Written as DNA, the CDR3 is TGTGCCAGTAGTCCCGGGACAGGTGGAGGCTACACCTTC.

J is TRBJ2-6 and V is TRBV11-1; perhaps TRBD2 as D (5 bases). With 5 bases removed from V and 1 base from J, the gap between germline ends came to 15 bases. The CDR3 contains 17 residues. From germline, CDR1 is SGHAT and CDR2 FQDESV (reference sequence). This chain's CDR3 is CASSRGGRASGANVLTF. The CDR3 DNA sequence: TGTGCCAGCAGCCGAGGCGGGCGGGCTTCTGGGGCCAACGTCCTGACTTTC.

The V call is TRBV27, the J call TRBJ2-7, with D perhaps matching TRBD1 (6 bases). This CDR3 is 14 amino acids long. V was cut by 4 bases and J by 1 base, with 11 bases left in between. CDR1 and CDR2 from the germline V gene are MNHEY and SMNVEV (reference sequence). The CDR3 DNA is TGTGCCAGCAGTTCACCGGGACAATCCTACGAGCAGTACTTC. This gives the protein CASSSPGQSYEQYF.

The chain recombines TRBV7-9 with TRBJ2-3; 7 bases are a match to TRBD1. This CDR3 spans 13 amino acids. Germline values: CDR1 SEHNR, CDR2 FQNEAQ (reference sequence). J was trimmed by 2 bases and V by 9 bases; bases with no gene match: 5. This CDR3 is CASGGQITDTQYF. CDR3 DNA: TGTGCCAGTGGGGGACAGATCACAGATACGCAGTATTTT.

The chain carries TRBV5-1 and TRBJ2-7; a possible D gene is TRBD2 (5 bases). The CDR3 is 14 residues long. The V gene's germline CDR1 is SGHRS and CDR2 YFSETQ. V was trimmed by 3 bases and J by 4 bases, leaving 14 bases between them. In DNA, the CDR3 is TGCGCCAGCAGCTCCGGACTGATTCTGTACGAGCAGTACTTC. It yields the protein CASSSGLILYEQYF.

The chain couples TRBV5-1 to TRBJ1-2; 9 positions agree with TRBD1. With V trimmed by 4 bases and J by 8 bases, 3 bases remained unmatched. Germline V lookup: CDR1 SGHRS, CDR2 YFSETQ. CDR3 length equals 12 residues. CDR3 residues: CASSGGQGGYTF. In DNA form, the CDR3 reads TGCGCCAGCAGCGGTGGACAGGGGGGCTACACCTTC. Drawing the rest from reference TRBV5-1 and TRBJ1-2, the complete variable domain is KAGVTQTPRYLIKTRGQQVTLSCSPISGHRSVSWYQQTPGQGLQFLFEYFSETQRNKGNFPGRFSGRQFSNSRSEMNVSTLELGDSALYLCASSGGQGGYTFGSGTRLTVV.

The rearrangement uses TRBV6-5 and TRBJ1-2; the D gene is possibly TRBD1 (6 bases). Germline V gene sequence: CDR1 MNHEY, CDR2 SVGAGI. The CDR3 extends over 14 amino acids. V was trimmed by 0 bases and J by 3 bases, leaving 8 bases between them. The chain's CDR3 is CASSYSRTDYGYTF. The CDR3 DNA is TGTGCCAGCAGTTACTCCAGGACAGACTATGGCTACACCTTC.

The J gene is TRBJ2-7, the V gene TRBV29-1; possibly TRBD2 for D (5 bases). This CDR3 region has 13 residues. Trimming took off 4 bases at V and 1 base at J, with 11 bases between the two ends. Germline V gives CDR1 SQVTM, CDR2 ANQGSEA. CDR3 residues: CSVVSSHSYEQYF. In DNA form, the CDR3 reads TGCAGCGTTGTATCTAGCCATTCCTACGAGCAGTACTTC.

The chain couples TRBV19 to TRBJ1-1, with D possibly being TRBD1 (6 bases). The germline V gene encodes CDR1 LNHDA and CDR2 SQIVND (reference sequence). Trimming left V 11 bases short and J 4 bases short, with 23 bases between. CDR3 length: 15 amino acids. This CDR3 reads CASFAGGVRSTEAFF. The CDR3 DNA sequence: TGTGCCTCTTTCGCGGGGGGCGTACGGAGCACTGAAGCTTTCTTT.

The chain recombines TRBV19 with TRBJ1-2; no firm D call. Trimming removed 3 bases from V and 8 bases from J, with 19 bases in between. This CDR3 is built from 15 residues. Germline CDR1 is LNHDA and CDR2 is SQIVND (reference sequence). CDR3 in amino acids: CASSISFLIPGGYTF. In DNA, the CDR3 is TGTGCCAGTAGTATTTCCTTTCTAATACCGGGAGGCTACACCTTC.

The V call is TRBV10-1, the J call TRBJ2-2; D may be TRBD2 (5 bases). V lost 2 bases and J lost 4, with 23 bases in between. CDR1 is WNHNN and CDR2 is SYGVQD in the germline V gene (reference sequence). This CDR3 has 19 residues. The CDR3 protein is CASSEMRARRAWVTGELFF. CDR3 DNA: TGCGCCAGCAGTGAGATGAGGGCCCGACGTGCGTGGGTCACCGGGGAGCTGTTTTTT.

The rearrangement joins TRBV15 to TRBJ2-1; TRBD2 agrees at 7 bases. The germline V gene encodes CDR1 LNHNV and CDR2 YYDKDF (reference sequence). Trimming removed 3 bases from V and 7 bases from J; junction bases left unmatched: 12. CDR3 length equals 16 residues. In DNA form, the CDR3 reads TGTGCCACCAGCAGTCCGGAGGGAGGGTTGGGAAATGAGCAGTTCTTC. Translating it yields CATSSPEGGLGNEQFF.

V gene TRBV4-1 combines with J gene TRBJ2-7; 7 bases match TRBD1. This CDR3 has 15 residues. Germline lookup yields CDR1 MGHRA and CDR2 YSYEKL. Trimming cost V 2 bases and J 3 bases; bases outside gene matches: 7. The CDR3 spells CASSQTGDRRYEQYF. The CDR3 nucleotides read TGCGCCAGCAGCCAAACAGGGGATCGGCGCTACGAGCAGTACTTC.

The J gene is TRBJ2-5, the V gene TRBV19, with D perhaps matching TRBD2 (6 bases). Trimming removed 7 bases from V and 5 bases from J, with 14 bases in between. CDR1 and CDR2 (germline): LNHDA, SQIVND (reference sequence). This CDR3 region has 13 residues. CDR3 region: CASTRDLRETQYF. CDR3 coding DNA: TGTGCCAGTACTCGGGACTTGAGGGAGACCCAGTACTTC.

This CDR3 is CASSQAAGQSSYNEQFF. CDR3 coding DNA: TGTGCCAGCAGCCAAGCTGCCGGACAATCTTCCTACAATGAGCAGTTCTTC. The chain combines TRBV7-9 with TRBJ2-1; possible D gene TRBD1, 5 bases. Per germline, CDR1 SEHNR and CDR2 FQNEAQ (reference sequence). V dropped 5 bases and J dropped 1 base, with 18 bases sitting between them. The CDR3 totals 17 residues.

The genes are TRBV18 and TRBJ1-1, with 7 bases identical to TRBD1. Germline CDR1 reads KGHSH; CDR2 reads LQKENI. This CDR3 is 14 amino acids long. Trimming took 5 bases from V and 0 from J; bases not matched to a gene: 3. The CDR3 reads CASSADRLNTEAFF. The CDR3 nucleotides read TGTGCCAGCTCAGCGGACAGGCTGAACACTGAAGCTTTCTTT.

The genes are TRBV27 and TRBJ2-7; 7 bases fit TRBD1. There are 13 residues in the CDR3. Looked up from germline, CDR1 is MNHEY and CDR2 is SMNVEV (reference sequence). The V gene end was trimmed by 6 bases and the J gene end by 4 bases; junction bases not matched to a gene: 6. The DNA for the CDR3 is TGTGCCAGCAGAGAACAGACAGGGTACGAGCAGTACTTC. Its protein product is CASREQTGYEQYF.

V usage is TRBV11-2 and J usage is TRBJ2-7; perhaps TRBD2 as D (5 bases). V was clipped by 6 bases and J by 5 bases, with 8 bases between them. CDR1 is SGHAT, CDR2 FQNNGV, per germline. This CDR3 comprises 11 residues. CDR3 sequence (DNA): TGTGCCAGCAGAGGCGGGCACGAGCAGTACTTC. This codes for CASRGGHEQYF.

The chain combines TRBV9 with TRBJ1-2, with 8 positions matching TRBD1. J was trimmed by 8 bases and V by 4 bases; bases with no gene match: 7. The CDR3 is 13 amino acids. Germline V gives CDR1 SGDLS, CDR2 YYNGEE. CDR3 sequence reads: CASSFSGQGGYTF. The CDR3 DNA reads as TGTGCCAGCAGCTTCTCCGGACAGGGCGGCTACACCTTC.

The CDR3, as DNA: TGTGCCAGTAGGGACAGGGGCGCTTCACCCCTCCACTTT. It translates to CASRDRGASPLHF. The V and J genes are TRBV19 and TRBJ1-6; 9 bases align to TRBD1. The CDR3 consists of 13 residues. Losses at the gene ends were 6 bases for V and 9 bases for J; bases not matched to a gene: 3. Germline V gene lookup returns CDR1 LNHDA and CDR2 SQIVND (reference sequence).

The CDR3 region is CASSSPDSYEQYF. CDR3 DNA: TGTGCCAGCAGCTCCCCCGATAGCTACGAGCAGTACTTC. The V and J genes are TRBV5-4 and TRBJ2-7; no clear D gene. The CDR3 spans 13 residues. Trimming stripped 3 bases from V and 3 bases from J, with 10 bases between. Germline V gene data show CDR1 as SGHNT and CDR2 as YYREEE (reference sequence).

The chain combines TRBV6-1 with TRBJ2-7; D is ambiguous. Germline assignment: CDR1 MNHNS and CDR2 SASEGT. This CDR3 region has 13 residues. Trimming left V 3 bases short and J 8 bases short, with 14 bases between. CDR3 amino acids: CASSDVQQSKQYF. CDR3 coding DNA: TGTGCCAGCAGTGACGTACAACAGTCCAAGCAGTACTTC.

DNA for the CDR3: TGTGCCAGCAGCTTAGTAGCGGGGACCTCCTACAATGAGCAGTTCTTC. Amino acids: CASSLVAGTSYNEQFF. The rearrangement uses TRBV11-3 and TRBJ2-1, with 8 bases matching TRBD2. In germline, CDR1 is SGHNT, CDR2 YENEEA. The CDR3 spans 16 residues. V trimming: 1 base; J trimming: 0 bases; junction bases outside the gene matches: 2.

This clone was seen once. The chain links TRBV7-6 to TRBJ2-7; the D gene is possibly TRBD2 (6 bases). CDR3 size: 15 residues. V lost 0 bases, J lost 0 bases, and 9 bases lay in between. From germline, CDR1 is SGHVS and CDR2 FNYEAQ. DNA for the CDR3: TGTGCCAGCAGCTTAGCGGAGGGGCCCTCCTACGAGCAGTACTTC. Residues: CASSLAEGPSYEQYF. Based on the CDR3 plus reference TRBV7-6 and TRBJ2-7, the full variable domain is GAGVSQSPRYKVTKRGQDVALRCDPISGHVSLYWYRQALGQGPEFLTYFNYEAQQDKSGLPNDRFSAERPEGSISTLTIQRTEQRDSAMYRCASSLAEGPSYEQYFGPGTRLTVT.